The sequence of this TCR beta chain was determined in a study of blood T cell repertoires in COVID-19. CDR3 length equals 16 residues. V dropped 6 bases and J dropped 2; count of bases not matched to a gene: 6. Germline V gene lookup returns CDR1 SGHVS and CDR2 FQNEAQ. Source study methods: By means of reference gene primer amplification, nucleated cell counts were estimated. Measured with immunoSEQ multiplex PCR; TCRdb has only the in-frame clones, and not every one. The DNA gave D and trimming, while V, J and clone size come from that table. The sample has over 200,000 clones, over 80% seen once. V gene TRBV7-8 combines with J gene TRBJ2-3; 12 bases line up with TRBD2. Sequencing was done on a sample of peripheral blood. This TCR derives from a man aged 35 to 55 with acute or convalescent COVID-19. The CDR3 loop reads CASSSGTSGPTDTQYF. CDR3 coding DNA: TGTGCCAGCAGTTCAGGGACTAGCGGGCCCACAGATACGCAGTATTTT.